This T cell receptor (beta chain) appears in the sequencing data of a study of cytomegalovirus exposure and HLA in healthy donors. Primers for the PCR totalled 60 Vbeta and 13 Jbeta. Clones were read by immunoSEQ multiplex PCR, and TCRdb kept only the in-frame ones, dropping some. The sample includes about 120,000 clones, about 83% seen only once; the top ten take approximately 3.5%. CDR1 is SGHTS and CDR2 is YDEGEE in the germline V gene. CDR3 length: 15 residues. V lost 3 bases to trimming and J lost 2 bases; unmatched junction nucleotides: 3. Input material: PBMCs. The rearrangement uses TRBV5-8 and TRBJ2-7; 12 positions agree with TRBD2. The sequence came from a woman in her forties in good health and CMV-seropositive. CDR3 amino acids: CASSWGLAGTYEQYF. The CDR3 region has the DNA TGTGCCAGCAGCTGGGGACTAGCGGGTACCTACGAGCAGTACTTC.